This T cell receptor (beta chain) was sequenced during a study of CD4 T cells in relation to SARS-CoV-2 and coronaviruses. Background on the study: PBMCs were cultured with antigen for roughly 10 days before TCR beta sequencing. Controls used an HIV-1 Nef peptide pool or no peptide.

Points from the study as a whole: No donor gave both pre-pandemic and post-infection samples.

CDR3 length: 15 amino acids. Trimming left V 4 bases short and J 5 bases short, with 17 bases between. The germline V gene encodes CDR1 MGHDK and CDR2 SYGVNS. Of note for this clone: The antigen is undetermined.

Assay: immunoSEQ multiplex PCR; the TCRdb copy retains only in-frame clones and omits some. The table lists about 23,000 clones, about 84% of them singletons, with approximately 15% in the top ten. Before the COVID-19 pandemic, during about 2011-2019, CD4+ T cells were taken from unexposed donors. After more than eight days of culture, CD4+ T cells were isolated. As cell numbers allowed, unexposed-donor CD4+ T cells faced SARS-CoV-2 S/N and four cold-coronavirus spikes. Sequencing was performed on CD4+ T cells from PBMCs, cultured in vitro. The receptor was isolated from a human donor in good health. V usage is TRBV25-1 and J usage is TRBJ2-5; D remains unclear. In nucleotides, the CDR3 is TGTGCCAGCAGTGCCCTGACGGATATGGGGGAGACCCAGTACTTC. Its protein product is CASSALTDMGETQYF.